The present entry profiles one TCR beta chain with its context. This clone's antigen is unknown. The record has no base qualities; no much larger clone is one base away. Each collaborating institution followed its own protocols to collect whole blood in K2EDTA tubes. Collaborator samples were shipped for TCRbeta analysis as frozen whole blood, isolated PBMCs, or DNA extracted from either sample type. These data come from a study of blood T cell repertoires in COVID-19 (dated by TCRdb to about 2020). Some background on the complete study: Samples from collaborators originated in the United States, Italy and Spain and spanned both the acute and convalescent phases of COVID-19. The material from the prospective study consisted of cDNA or gDNA derived from T cells, B-cell-depleted T cells, or PBMCs. Deeply sampled blood TCRbeta repertoires from subjects exposed to, actively infected with, or recovered from COVID-19 were included in the dataset. The repertoires were released in a freely available public database intended as a resource for research on the immune response to SARS-CoV-2. The samples were drawn from the first 160 participants of the ongoing ImmuneRACE study and from 950 to 1,500 subjects provided by 6 global collaborators. The sample metadata nearly always contained a de-identified subject ID, COVID-19 status, age in years and sex. Where available, HLA class I and class II types were obtained from metadata supplied by the sample provider rather than from assay-based typing.

Broader findings and caveats from the paper: The amount of clinical and demographic metadata varied by source and participant and was provided uncurated.

CDR3 length: 15 amino acids, cysteine to phenylalanine. The CDR3 DNA has 45 bases and is translated from base 1. The germline V end is reduced by 4 bases and the J end by 2 bases; junction bases left unmatched: 4. Reading the germline V gene gives CDR1 SGHTA and CDR2 FQGTGA. TCRbeta CDR3 regions were amplified from genomic DNA using the immunoSEQ Assay, a bias-controlled multiplex PCR. The source study handled its data this way. The number of nucleated cells in each sample was estimated by amplification of reference gene primers within the assay. Sequence reads were collapsed and filtered to measure the absolute abundance of every unique TCRbeta CDR3 rearrangement. Productive Simpson clonality was computed per sample as the square root of Simpson's diversity index over productive rearrangements. Not all clones reach the TCRdb copy of this immuneACCESS table, which keeps in-frame sequences only. Checked studies attribute under half of the gap to unresolved V genes and leave the rest unexplained. That table is the source of V, J and clone size, and D and trimming were worked out from the DNA. The sample table shows about 170,000 clones, and roughly 80% are seen once. The top ten clonotypes cover roughly 1.9% of the sample.

The sequence links TRBV7-3 to TRBJ2-3; 9 nucleotides in the junction match TRBD1. Sequenced sample: peripheral blood. The origin of this receptor is a woman aged 80 or older with acute or convalescent COVID-19. The DNA sequence is given as TGTGCCAGCAGCTCGGACAGGGGCTACACAGATACGCAGTATTTT. This is translated as CASSSDRGYTDTQYF. Outside the CDR3, residues come from the reference TRBV7-3 and TRBJ2-3 proteins, so the full variable domain is: GAGVSQTPSNKVTEKGKYVELRCDPISGHTALYWYRQSLGQGPEFLIYFQGTGAADDSGLPNDRFFAVRPEGSVSTLKIQRTERGDSAVYLCASSSDRGYTDTQYFGPGTRLTVL.